What follows are 11 T cell receptor beta chains derived from one specimen sequenced in a study of human T cells and chemical hapten exposure. TCRdb re-called the RACE reads through MiXCR, storing one row per CDR3 protein. The repertoire holds some 380,000 distinct CDR3 sequences, with about 4.8% as singletons. As for time point: patch test 1, 2 weeks after DPC sensitization. Treatment defined: therapeutic diphenylcyclopropenone sensitization with weekly scalp DPC. Sequenced material: whole blood, taken in connection with sensitization to the hapten diphenylcyclopropenone (DPC). These receptors originate from a woman aged 50 to 60 with alopecia areata. Some clones in this sample may be carry-over from other donors' samples.

This clonotype was detected many times. The genes are TRBV12-3 or TRBV12-4 and TRBJ1-2; possible D gene TRBD1, 6 bases. CDR3 length equals 19 residues. The V and J ends lost 6 bases and 3 bases respectively, with 29 bases between them. This chain's CDR3 is CASRLKQGRGLQYDYGYTF. CDR3 DNA sequence: TGTGCCAGCAGGCTCAAACAGGGACGAGGTCTGCAGTATGACTATGGCTACACCTTC.

The CDR3 loop is CASSDPGVSGRVRTDTQYF. The CDR3 region has the DNA TGTGCCAGCAGTGACCCAGGAGTAAGCGGACGGGTTCGCACAGATACGCAGTATTTT. V and J are TRBV6-4 and TRBJ2-3; D is possibly TRBD2 (5 bases). V dropped 2 bases and J dropped 1 base, with 22 bases sitting between them. This CDR3 region has 19 residues. Germline V gives CDR1 MRHNA, CDR2 SNTAGT.

This clonotype came up many times. The chain joins TRBV9 to TRBJ1-1; no clear D gene. Trimming took 4 bases from V and 5 from J, leaving 9 bases between them. The CDR3 length is 12 residues. Germline CDR1 and CDR2: SGDLS and YYNGEE. For the CDR3, the DNA is TGTGCCAGCAGCTCCCACGGGACTGAAGCTTTCTTT. This encodes CASSSHGTEAFF.

This clonotype was counted ten times or more. The chain recombines TRBV20-1 with TRBJ1-2, with D unclear. V dropped 4 bases and J dropped 4 bases, with 4 bases sitting between them. The CDR3 runs 10 residues. Germline-derived CDR1 and CDR2 are DFQATT and SNEGSKA (reference sequence). CDR3 nucleotide sequence: TGCAGTGCTAACCCCTATGGCTACACCTTC. Translating it yields CSANPYGYTF.

There are many counts of this clonotype. The chain uses TRBV6-5 and TRBJ2-1, with D hard to call. CDR1 is MNHEY, CDR2 SVGAGI, per germline. The CDR3 sequence is 15 residues long. V shed 5 bases and J shed 5 bases, with 16 bases lying between them. The DNA of the CDR3 is TGTGCCAGCAGTAGAACTGGCCGATCGGACAATGAGCAGTTCTTC. This encodes CASSRTGRSDNEQFF.

This clonotype was observed a handful of times. The rearrangement uses TRBV24-1 and TRBJ1-2; the D is unclear. V lost 6 bases to trimming and J lost 2 bases, with 6 bases between them. Germline V gene sequence: CDR1 KGHDR, CDR2 SFDVKD. The CDR3 covers 12 residues. The CDR3 reads CATSLRNYGYTF. The DNA of the CDR3 is TGTGCCACCAGTCTCCGGAACTATGGCTACACCTTC.

This clonotype appeared a few times. The chain is built from TRBV6-5 and TRBJ1-4, with TRBD1 matching over 9 bases. CDR3 length: 16 amino acids. Germline CDR1 MNHEY, CDR2 SVGAGI. The ends lost 2 bases at V and 5 bases at J; junction bases unmatched: 6. The CDR3 bases are TGTGCCAGCAGTTACACTCCCGGGACAGGGAATGAAAAACTGTTTTTT. It encodes CASSYTPGTGNEKLFF.

In its sample, this clonotype was seen a few times. CDR3 sequence: CASSTPGVSYNEQFF. CDR3 DNA sequence: TGTGCCAGCAGCACCCCAGGCGTCTCCTACAATGAGCAGTTCTTC. The rearrangement uses TRBV3-1 and TRBJ2-1; the D is unclear. Per the germline V gene, CDR1 is LGHDT and CDR2 is YNNKEL (reference sequence). Trimming pared 5 bases from V and 0 bases from J, leaving 11 bases between. The CDR3 is made up of 15 amino acids.

This clonotype has a count of ten or more. This rearrangement joins TRBV12-5 to TRBJ1-5; D uncertain. Deletions cut 7 bases from V and 2 bases from J, with 6 bases between. In germline, CDR1 is LGHNT, CDR2 FRNRAP. The CDR3 sequence is 12 residues long. In nucleotides, the CDR3 is TGTGCTAGTGCCGGAGGCAATCAGCCCCAGCATTTT. Its translation: CASAGGNQPQHF.

This clonotype was found many times. The V call is TRBV29-1, the J call TRBJ1-2; D unclear. CDR3 size: 12 residues. V was pared by 0 bases and J by 5 bases, with 7 bases between. Germline V gene sequence: CDR1 SQVTM, CDR2 ANQGSEA. This chain's CDR3 is CSVEDRGYGYTF. The CDR3 DNA sequence: TGCAGCGTTGAAGATCGGGGTTATGGCTACACCTTC. Full variable domain (rest looked up from reference TRBV29-1 and TRBJ1-2): SAVISQKPSRDICQRGTSLTIQCQVDSQVTMMFWYRQQPGQSLTLIATANQGSEATYESGFVIDKFPISRPNLTFSTLTVSNMSPEDSSIYLCSVEDRGYGYTFGSGTRLTVV.

Comments on this clonotype: This may arise from a read error, as a much more abundant clone is one base away. This chain connects TRBV18 to TRBJ1-5; unclear D gene. CDR3 length: 15 residues. The germline gives CDR1 KGHSH, CDR2 LQKENI. CDR3 DNA: TGTGCCAGCTCACCAGAACACAATAGCAATCAGCCCGAGCATTTT. Protein: CASSPEHNSNQPEHF.